The 8 T cell receptor beta chains listed next were all sequenced from one sample in a study of identifying expanded T cells in peripheral blood. Some clones are missing from TCRdb's copy, which holds only in-frame ones; the method was immunoSEQ multiplex PCR. The repertoire includes tens of thousands of clones, roughly 88% of them detected once, and 4% sits in the top ten. The sequenced sample was blood. The receptors derive from a person between 18 and 75 years old in good health.

The chain has TRBV6-4 and TRBJ2-3, with a weak D call TRBD2 (6 bases). Between the trimmed V and J ends, which lost 4 bases and 0 bases, there was a span of 11 bases. CDR1 is MRHNA, CDR2 SNTAGT, per germline. The CDR3 length is 15 residues. CDR3 nucleotides: TGTGCCAGCAGTGTAGCGGAAACTAGCACAGATACGCAGTATTTT. Amino acids: CASSVAETSTDTQYF.

The V gene is TRBV30, the J gene TRBJ2-5; D unresolved. V lost 5 bases and J lost 5, with 9 bases in between. The CDR3 is 11 residues long. Germline V CDR1 and CDR2: GTSNPN, SVGIG (reference sequence). CDR3 in DNA: TGTGCCTGGGCCTCGAGGGAGACCCAGTACTTC. Protein product: CAWASRETQYF.

The chain employs TRBV6-6 and TRBJ1-5; D gene ambiguous. This CDR3 has 14 residues. In germline, CDR1 is MNHNY, CDR2 SVGAGI (reference sequence). V was pared by 6 bases and J by 0 bases, with 9 bases between. The DNA for the CDR3 is TGTGCCAGCAGGACGGGGAATAGCAATCAGCCCCAGCATTTT. This gives the protein CASRTGNSNQPQHF.

The genes are TRBV4-1 and TRBJ2-2; 7 bases line up with TRBD2. Germline assignment: CDR1 MGHRA and CDR2 YSYEKL. V lost 6 bases to trimming and J lost 4 bases; unmatched junction nucleotides: 8. CDR3 length: 15 amino acids. The CDR3 spells CASRGREGGTGELFF. The CDR3 region has the DNA TGCGCCAGCAGAGGAAGGGAGGGTGGCACCGGGGAGCTGTTTTTT.

The V call is TRBV6-1, the J call TRBJ2-7; maybe TRBD2 (5 bases). The CDR3 consists of 14 residues. Germline CDR1 MNHNS, CDR2 SASEGT. With 1 base removed from V and 2 bases from J, the gap between germline ends came to 9 bases. The chain's CDR3 is CASSEGETTYEQYF. The CDR3 region has the DNA TGTGCCAGCAGTGAAGGGGAGACTACCTACGAGCAGTACTTC.

This rearrangement joins TRBV30 to TRBJ2-2, with D possibly being TRBD1 or TRBD2 (5 bases each). The CDR3 has 13 amino acids. V dropped 5 bases and J dropped 4 bases, with 11 bases sitting between them. Germline loops: CDR1 GTSNPN, CDR2 SVGIG (reference sequence). The CDR3 nucleotides are TGTGCCTGGCTGGGGGTGTCCACCGGGGAGCTGTTTTTT. Translation gives CAWLGVSTGELFF.

This chain links TRBV7-2 with TRBJ2-1; D gene ambiguous. CDR3 length: 13 residues. Trimming removed 1 base from V and 9 bases from J, with 10 bases in between. Germline V gene lookup returns CDR1 SGHTA and CDR2 FQGNSA. The CDR3 DNA sequence: TGTGCCAGCAGCTTAGGTTTTCAGAGTGAGCAGTTCTTC. Translated: CASSLGFQSEQFF.

V and J are TRBV28 and TRBJ2-4; D might be TRBD1 (5 bases). Germline V CDR1 and CDR2: MDHEN, SYDVKM. The V end lost 2 bases, the J end lost 7 bases, and 12 bases lay between the germline ends. This CDR3 is 14 amino acids long. CDR3 sequence (DNA): TGTGCCAGCAGTTTAGGGGCGGAATGGAACATTCAGTACTTC. This encodes CASSLGAEWNIQYF. Full variable domain (remainder filled in from reference TRBV28 and TRBJ2-4): DVKVTQSSRYLVKRTGEKVFLECVQDMDHENMFWYRQDPGLGLRLIYFSYDVKMKEKGDIPEGYSVSREKKERFSLILESASTNQTSMYLCASSLGAEWNIQYFGAGTRLSVL.